This T cell receptor (beta chain) was documented in a study of metastatic and nonmetastatic thyroid tumors. The CDR3 length is 15 residues. Germline V CDR1 and CDR2: MDHEN, SYDVKM. The trim removed 6 bases at V and 3 bases at J, leaving 6 bases unmatched. TCRdb re-analyzed the PCR reads using MiXCR. Altogether approximately 6,000 clones are present, about 31% being singletons, with the ten largest covering more than 45%. All patients were untreated before thyroid surgery. In its sample, this clone is medium-sized (0.01 to 0.1%). What it recognizes is unknown. Study outcomes and limitations: In both blood and tumor samples, TCR beta diversity was reported significantly higher for malignant than benign nodules.

The sequencing sample was made of adjacent normal tissue. The sequence derives from a female donor with papillary thyroid cancer or a benign thyroid nodule (not recorded which). Some clones in this sample may be carry-over from other donors' samples. This chain connects TRBV28 to TRBJ1-4, with 8 positions matching TRBD1. The CDR3 sequence: CASSLGQGANEKLFF. The CDR3 DNA sequence: TGTGCCAGCAGCCTAGGACAGGGTGCTAATGAAAAACTGTTTTTT.